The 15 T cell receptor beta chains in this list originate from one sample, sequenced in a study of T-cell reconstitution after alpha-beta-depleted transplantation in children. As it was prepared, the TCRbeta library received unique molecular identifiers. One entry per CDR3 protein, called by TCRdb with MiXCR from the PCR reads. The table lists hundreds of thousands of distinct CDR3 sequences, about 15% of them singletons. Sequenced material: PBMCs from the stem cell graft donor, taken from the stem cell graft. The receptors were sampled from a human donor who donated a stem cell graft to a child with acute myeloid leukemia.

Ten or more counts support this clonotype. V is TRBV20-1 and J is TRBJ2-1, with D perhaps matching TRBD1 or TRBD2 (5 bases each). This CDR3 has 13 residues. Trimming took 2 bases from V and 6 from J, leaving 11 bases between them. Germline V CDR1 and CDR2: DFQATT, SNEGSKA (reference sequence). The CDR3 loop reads CSARSPGGNEQFF. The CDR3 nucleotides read TGCAGTGCTAGAAGCCCTGGGGGCAATGAGCAGTTCTTC.

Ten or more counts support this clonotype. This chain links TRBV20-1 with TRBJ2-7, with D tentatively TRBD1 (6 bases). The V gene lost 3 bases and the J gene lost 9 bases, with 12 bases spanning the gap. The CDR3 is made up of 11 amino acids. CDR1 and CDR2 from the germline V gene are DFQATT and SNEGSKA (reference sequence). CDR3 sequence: CSARLAGVQYV. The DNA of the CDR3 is TGCAGTGCTAGGTTGGCAGGGGTGCAGTACGTC.

CDR3 DNA: TGCGCCAGCAGGGAGTCCGAGTTCACTGAAGCTTTCTTT. This translates into CASRESEFTEAFF. The chain recombines TRBV4-3 with TRBJ1-1; D gene unclear. Germline V gene data show CDR1 as LGHNA and CDR2 as YSLEER. Trimming removed 6 bases at V and 4 bases at J, with 12 bases between. The CDR3 contains 13 residues.

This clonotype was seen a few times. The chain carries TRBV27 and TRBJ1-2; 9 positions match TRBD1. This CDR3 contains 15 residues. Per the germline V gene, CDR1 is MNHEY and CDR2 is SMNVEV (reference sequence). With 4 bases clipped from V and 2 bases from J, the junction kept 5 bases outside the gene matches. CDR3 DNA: TGTGCCAGCAGTTCTACCGGGACAGGGAACTATGGCTACACCTTC. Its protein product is CASSSTGTGNYGYTF.

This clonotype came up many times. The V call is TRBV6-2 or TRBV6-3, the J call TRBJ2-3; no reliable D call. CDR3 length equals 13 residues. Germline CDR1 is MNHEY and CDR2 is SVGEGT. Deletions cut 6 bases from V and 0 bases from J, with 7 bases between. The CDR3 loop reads CASSQASTDTQYF. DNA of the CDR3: TGTGCCAGCAGCCAGGCCAGCACAGATACGCAGTATTTT.

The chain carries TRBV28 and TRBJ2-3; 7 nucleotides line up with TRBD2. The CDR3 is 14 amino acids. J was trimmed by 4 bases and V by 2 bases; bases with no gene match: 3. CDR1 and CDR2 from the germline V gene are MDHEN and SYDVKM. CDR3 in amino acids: CASSLSGDSDTQYF. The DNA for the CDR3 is TGTGCCAGCAGTTTAAGCGGGGACTCAGATACGCAGTATTTT.

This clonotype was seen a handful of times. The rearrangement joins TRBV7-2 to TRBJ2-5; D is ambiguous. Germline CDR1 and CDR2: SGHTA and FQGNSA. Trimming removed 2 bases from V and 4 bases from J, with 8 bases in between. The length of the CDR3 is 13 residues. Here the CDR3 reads CASSLQPRETQYF. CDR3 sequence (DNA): TGTGCCAGCAGCTTACAGCCCCGAGAGACCCAGTACTTC.

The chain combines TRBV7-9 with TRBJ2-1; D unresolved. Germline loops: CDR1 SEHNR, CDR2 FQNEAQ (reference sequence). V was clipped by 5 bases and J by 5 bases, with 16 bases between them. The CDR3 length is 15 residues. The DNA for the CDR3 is TGTGCCAGCAGCCTACGCGTGGGTGGGGACAATGAGCAGTTCTTC. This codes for CASSLRVGGDNEQFF.

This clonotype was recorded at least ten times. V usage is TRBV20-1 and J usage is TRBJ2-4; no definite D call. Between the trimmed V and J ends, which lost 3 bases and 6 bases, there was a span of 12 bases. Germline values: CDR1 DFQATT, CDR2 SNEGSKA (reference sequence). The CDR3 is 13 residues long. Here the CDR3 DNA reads TGCAGTGCTAGCCTGGCAGGTTCAAACATTCAGTACTTC. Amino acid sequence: CSASLAGSNIQYF.

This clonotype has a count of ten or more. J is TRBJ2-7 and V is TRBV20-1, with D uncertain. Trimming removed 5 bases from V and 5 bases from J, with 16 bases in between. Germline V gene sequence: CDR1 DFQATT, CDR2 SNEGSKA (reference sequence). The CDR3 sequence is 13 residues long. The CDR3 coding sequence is TGCAGTGCTGAACCCTCTTCAAGAAACGAGCAGTACTTC. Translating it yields CSAEPSSRNEQYF.

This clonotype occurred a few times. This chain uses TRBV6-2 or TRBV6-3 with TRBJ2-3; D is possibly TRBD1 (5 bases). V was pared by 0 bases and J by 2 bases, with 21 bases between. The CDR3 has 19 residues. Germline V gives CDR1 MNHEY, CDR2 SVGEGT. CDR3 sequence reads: CASSYSTAGPDPATDTQYF. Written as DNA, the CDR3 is TGTGCCAGCAGTTACTCGACAGCAGGGCCCGATCCGGCCACAGATACGCAGTATTTT.

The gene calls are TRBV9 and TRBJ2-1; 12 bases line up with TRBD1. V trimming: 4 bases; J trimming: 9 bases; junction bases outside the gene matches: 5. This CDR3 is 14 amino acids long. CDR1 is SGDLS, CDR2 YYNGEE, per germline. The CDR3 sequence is CASSPTGQGAEQFF. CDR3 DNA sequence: TGTGCCAGCAGCCCCACGGGACAGGGGGCTGAGCAGTTCTTC.

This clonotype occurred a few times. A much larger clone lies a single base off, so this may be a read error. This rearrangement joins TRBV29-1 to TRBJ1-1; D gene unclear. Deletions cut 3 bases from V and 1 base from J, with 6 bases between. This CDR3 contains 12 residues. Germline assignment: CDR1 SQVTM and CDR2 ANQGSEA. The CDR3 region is CSVDAENTEAFF. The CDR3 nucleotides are TGCAGCGTTGACGCGGAGAACACTGAAGCTTTCTTT.

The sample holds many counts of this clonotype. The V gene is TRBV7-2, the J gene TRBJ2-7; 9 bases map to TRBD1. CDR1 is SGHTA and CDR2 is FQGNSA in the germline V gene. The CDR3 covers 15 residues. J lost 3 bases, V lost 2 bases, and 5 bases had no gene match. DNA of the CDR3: TGTGCCAGCAGCTTAAGGACAGGGGTTAACTACGAGCAGTACTTC. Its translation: CASSLRTGVNYEQYF. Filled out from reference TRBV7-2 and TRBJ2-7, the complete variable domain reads GAGVSQSPSNKVTEKGKDVELRCDPISGHTALYWYRQSLGQGLEFLIYFQGNSAPDKSGLPSDRFSAERTGGSVSTLTIQRTQQEDSAVYLCASSLRTGVNYEQYFGPGTRLTVT.

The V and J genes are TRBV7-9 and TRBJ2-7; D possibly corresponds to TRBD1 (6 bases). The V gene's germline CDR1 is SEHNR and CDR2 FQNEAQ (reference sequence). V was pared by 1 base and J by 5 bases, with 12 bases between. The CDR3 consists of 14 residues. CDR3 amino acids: CASSLDGTNNEQYV. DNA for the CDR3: TGTGCCAGCAGCTTAGACGGGACAAATAACGAGCAGTACGTC.